A selection of T cell receptor beta chains follows, all from one sample in a study of blood T cell repertoires in COVID-19. TCRdb keeps only in-frame clones here, not all; method: immunoSEQ multiplex PCR. The sample consists of approximately 250,000 clones, around 80% of them appearing once. Sequencing input: PBMCs or T cells enriched from blood (not recorded which). Receptor source: a man between 25 and 39 years old with acute COVID-19. CDR3s include the opening cysteine and the closing phenylalanine or tryptophan. Each record gives: V gene, D gene, J gene, CDR3 protein. A D gene is named only where the DNA matches it firmly.

V gene: TRBV25-1; D gene: TRBD2; J gene: TRBJ2-1; CDR3 protein: CASSVLAGSNEQFF
V gene: TRBV4-1; D gene: .; J gene: TRBJ1-1; CDR3 protein: CASSQGSQVAEAFF
V gene: TRBV29-1; D gene: .; J gene: TRBJ2-4; CDR3 protein: CSVVPGLAKNIQYF
V gene: TRBV5-6; D gene: TRBD1; J gene: TRBJ1-1; CDR3 protein: CASSGPGTANTEAFF
V gene: TRBV14; D gene: .; J gene: TRBJ1-6; CDR3 protein: CASSQGGGRGSPLHF
V gene: TRBV27; D gene: .; J gene: TRBJ2-3; CDR3 protein: CASRITASVDGHTQYF
V gene: TRBV4-1; D gene: .; J gene: TRBJ2-3; CDR3 protein: CASSQAAEPRGTQYF
V gene: TRBV15; D gene: .; J gene: TRBJ1-4; CDR3 protein: CATSTTRINEKLFF
V gene: TRBV7-2; D gene: TRBD1; J gene: TRBJ2-5; CDR3 protein: CASSFGQGGGETQYF
V gene: TRBV3-1/TRBV3-2; D gene: TRBD1; J gene: TRBJ1-4; CDR3 protein: CASSRLRDRGGGEKLFF
V gene: TRBV18; D gene: TRBD1; J gene: TRBJ1-4; CDR3 protein: CASSPGTVNEKLFF
V gene: TRBV7-3; D gene: TRBD1; J gene: TRBJ2-5; CDR3 protein: CASSLSTGAETQYF
V gene: TRBV6-5; D gene: .; J gene: TRBJ2-5; CDR3 protein: CASSSGPQGTQYF
V gene: TRBV5-1; D gene: .; J gene: TRBJ2-1; CDR3 protein: CASTAGAGSSYNEQFF
V gene: TRBV7-9; D gene: TRBD1; J gene: TRBJ1-3; CDR3 protein: CASRPRDRGLSGNTIYF
V gene: TRBV28; D gene: .; J gene: TRBJ1-4; CDR3 protein: CASIESRGMTNEKLFF
V gene: TRBV6-5; D gene: TRBD1; J gene: TRBJ1-2; CDR3 protein: CASSSTGTDGYTF